This T cell receptor (beta chain) is drawn from a study of blood T cell repertoires in COVID-19. The V and J ends lost 8 bases and 5 bases, in that order; junction bases with no gene match: 7. The CDR3 runs to 13 residues. The germline gives CDR1 LNHDA, CDR2 SQIVND (reference sequence). Clones were read by immunoSEQ multiplex PCR, and TCRdb kept only the in-frame ones, dropping some. The table includes some 45,000 clones, 70% to 80% detected once. The sequence was obtained from a man in his 70s with active or convalescent COVID-19. Sequenced input: peripheral blood. The chain links TRBV19 to TRBJ2-5; TRBD2 matches 8 bases. As DNA, the CDR3 is TGTGCCAGTGGGTTAGCGGGGCGGGAGACCCAGTACTTC. Protein sequence: CASGLAGRETQYF.